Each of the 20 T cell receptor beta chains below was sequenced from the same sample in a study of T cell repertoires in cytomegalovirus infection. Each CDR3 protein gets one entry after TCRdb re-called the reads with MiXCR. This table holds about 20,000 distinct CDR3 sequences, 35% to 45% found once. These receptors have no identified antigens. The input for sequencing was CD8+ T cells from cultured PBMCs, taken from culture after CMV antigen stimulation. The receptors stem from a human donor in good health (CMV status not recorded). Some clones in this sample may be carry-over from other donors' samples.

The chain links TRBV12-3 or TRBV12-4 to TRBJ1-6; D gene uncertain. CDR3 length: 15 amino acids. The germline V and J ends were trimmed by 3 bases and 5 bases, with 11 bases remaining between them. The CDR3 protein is CASSLAFGNNSPLHF. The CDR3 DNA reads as TGTGCCAGCAGTTTGGCCTTCGGGAATAATTCACCCCTCCACTTT.

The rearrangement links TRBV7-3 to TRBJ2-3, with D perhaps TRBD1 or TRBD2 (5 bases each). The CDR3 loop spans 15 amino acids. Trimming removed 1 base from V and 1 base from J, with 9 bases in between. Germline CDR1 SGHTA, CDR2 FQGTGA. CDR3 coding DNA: TGTGCCAGCAGCTTAAACGTGGGGGGCACAGATACGCAGTATTTT. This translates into CASSLNVGGTDTQYF. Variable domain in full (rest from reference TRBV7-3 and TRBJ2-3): GAGVSQTPSNKVTEKGKYVELRCDPISGHTALYWYRQSLGQGPEFLIYFQGTGAADDSGLPNDRFFAVRPEGSVSTLKIQRTERGDSAVYLCASSLNVGGTDTQYFGPGTRLTVL.

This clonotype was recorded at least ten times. The CDR3 here is CAISDASGKREVIEQFF. DNA for the CDR3: TGTGCCATCAGTGATGCATCCGGGAAGCGGGAGGTAATTGAGCAGTTCTTC. The V gene is TRBV10-3, the J gene TRBJ2-1, with TRBD2 matching over 9 bases. Losses at the gene ends were 3 bases for V and 9 bases for J; bases not matched to a gene: 15. Germline CDR1 ENHRY, CDR2 SYGVKD. The CDR3 loop spans 17 amino acids.

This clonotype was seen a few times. The CDR3 DNA follows: TGTGCCAGCAGCTTAGGGGTGAATGAGCAGTTCTTC. Encoded protein: CASSLGVNEQFF. This chain links TRBV7-4 with TRBJ2-1; D gene unclear. CDR3 length: 12 residues. V lost 1 base and J lost 7, with 5 bases in between. CDR1 SGHVT and CDR2 SQSDAQ come from the germline V gene.

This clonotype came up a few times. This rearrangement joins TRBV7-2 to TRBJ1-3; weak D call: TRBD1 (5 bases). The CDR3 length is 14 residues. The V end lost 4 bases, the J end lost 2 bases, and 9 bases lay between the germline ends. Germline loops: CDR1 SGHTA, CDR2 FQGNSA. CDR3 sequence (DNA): TGTGCCAGCAGCTACGGGGGAGCTGGAAACACCATATATTTT. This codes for CASSYGGAGNTIYF.

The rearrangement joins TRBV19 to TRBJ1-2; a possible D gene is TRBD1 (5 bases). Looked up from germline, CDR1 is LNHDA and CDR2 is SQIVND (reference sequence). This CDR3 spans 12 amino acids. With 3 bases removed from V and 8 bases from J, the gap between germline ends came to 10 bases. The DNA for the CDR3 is TGTGCCAGTAGTATGCAGGGCCGCGGCTACACCTTC. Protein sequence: CASSMQGRGYTF.

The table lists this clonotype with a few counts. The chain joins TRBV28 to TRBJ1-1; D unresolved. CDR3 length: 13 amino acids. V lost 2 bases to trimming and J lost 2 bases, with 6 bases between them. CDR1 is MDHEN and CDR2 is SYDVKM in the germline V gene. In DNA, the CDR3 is TGTGCCAGCAGTTTAACCGATAACACTGAAGCTTTCTTT. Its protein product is CASSLTDNTEAFF.

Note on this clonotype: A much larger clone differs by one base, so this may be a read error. CDR3 sequence (DNA): TGTGCCAGCAGTTTAGGCACGGGACTAGTGTACGAGCAGTACTTC. This gives the protein CASSLGTGLVYEQYF. The chain employs TRBV28 and TRBJ2-7; 8 bases map to TRBD2. Germline V gene sequence: CDR1 MDHEN, CDR2 SYDVKM. The CDR3 length is 15 residues. Trimming removed 2 bases from V and 4 bases from J; junction bases left unmatched: 7.

The CDR3 bases are TGTGCCAGCAGCTCGACGGTTGCAGATACGCAGTATTTT. This sequence encodes CASSSTVADTQYF. V usage is TRBV7-3 and J usage is TRBJ2-3; no reliable D call. CDR1 and CDR2 (germline): SGHTA, FQGTGA. V was cut by 4 bases and J by 4 bases, with 9 bases left in between. The CDR3 runs 13 residues.

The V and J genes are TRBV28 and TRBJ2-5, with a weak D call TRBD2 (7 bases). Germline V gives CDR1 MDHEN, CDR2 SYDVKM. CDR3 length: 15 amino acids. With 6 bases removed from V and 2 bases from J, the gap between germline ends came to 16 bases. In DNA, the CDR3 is TGTGCCAGCAGGCCTGTGGGGGGGGCGCAAGAGACCCAGTACTTC. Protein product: CASRPVGGAQETQYF.

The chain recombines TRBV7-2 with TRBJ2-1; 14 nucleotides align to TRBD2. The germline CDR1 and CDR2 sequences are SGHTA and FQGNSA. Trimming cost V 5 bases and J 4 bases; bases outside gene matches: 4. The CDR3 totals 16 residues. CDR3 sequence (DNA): TGTGCCAGCAGCGGACTAGCGGGGGGATATTACAATGAGCAGTTCTTC. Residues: CASSGLAGGYYNEQFF.

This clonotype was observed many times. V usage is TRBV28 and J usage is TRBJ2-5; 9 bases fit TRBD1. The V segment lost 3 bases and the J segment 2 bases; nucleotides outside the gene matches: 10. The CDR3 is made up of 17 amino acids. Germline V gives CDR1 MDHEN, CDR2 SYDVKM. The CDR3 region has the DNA TGTGCCAGCAGTTTTATTACTGCGGACAGGGGTCAAGAGACCCAGTACTTC. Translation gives CASSFITADRGQETQYF.

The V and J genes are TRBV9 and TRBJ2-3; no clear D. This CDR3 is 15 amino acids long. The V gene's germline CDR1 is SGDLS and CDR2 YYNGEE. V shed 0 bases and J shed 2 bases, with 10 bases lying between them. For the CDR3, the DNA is TGTGCCAGCAGCGTAGAAGTCAGATCCACAGATACGCAGTATTTT. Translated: CASSVEVRSTDTQYF.

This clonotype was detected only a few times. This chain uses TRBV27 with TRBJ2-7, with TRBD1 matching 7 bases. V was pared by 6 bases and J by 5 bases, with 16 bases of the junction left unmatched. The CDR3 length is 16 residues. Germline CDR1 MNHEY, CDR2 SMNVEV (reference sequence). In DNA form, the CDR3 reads TGTGCCAGCAGAACGACGACAGGTCCCCAGGGGGACGAGCAGTACTTC. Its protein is CASRTTTGPQGDEQYF.

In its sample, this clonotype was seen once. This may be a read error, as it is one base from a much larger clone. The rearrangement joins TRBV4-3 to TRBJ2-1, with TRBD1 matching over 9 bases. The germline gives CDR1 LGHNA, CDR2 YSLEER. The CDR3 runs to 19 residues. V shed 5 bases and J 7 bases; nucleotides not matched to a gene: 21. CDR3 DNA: TGCGCCAGCAGCTTGGACAGGGGTAGTCATGCGGGAGCGCAGAATGAGCAGTTCTTC. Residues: CASSLDRGSHAGAQNEQFF.

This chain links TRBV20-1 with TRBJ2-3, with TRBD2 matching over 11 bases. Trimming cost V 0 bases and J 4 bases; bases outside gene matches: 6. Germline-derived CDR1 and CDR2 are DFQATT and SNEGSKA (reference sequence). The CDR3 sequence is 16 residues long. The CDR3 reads CSARERLAGISDTQYF. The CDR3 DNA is TGCAGTGCTAGAGAAAGACTAGCGGGGATTTCAGATACGCAGTATTTT.

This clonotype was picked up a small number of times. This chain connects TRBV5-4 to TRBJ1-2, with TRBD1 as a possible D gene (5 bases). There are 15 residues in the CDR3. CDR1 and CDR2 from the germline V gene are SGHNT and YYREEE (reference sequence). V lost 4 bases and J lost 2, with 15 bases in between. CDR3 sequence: CASSPGPGRNYGYTF. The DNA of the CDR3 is TGTGCCAGCAGCCCTGGGCCAGGGAGGAACTATGGCTACACCTTC. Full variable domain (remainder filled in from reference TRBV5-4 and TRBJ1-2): ETGVTQSPTHLIKTRGQQVTLRCSSQSGHNTVSWYQQALGQGPQFIFQYYREEENGRGNFPPRFSGLQFPNYSSELNVNALELDDSALYLCASSPGPGRNYGYTFGSGTRLTVV.

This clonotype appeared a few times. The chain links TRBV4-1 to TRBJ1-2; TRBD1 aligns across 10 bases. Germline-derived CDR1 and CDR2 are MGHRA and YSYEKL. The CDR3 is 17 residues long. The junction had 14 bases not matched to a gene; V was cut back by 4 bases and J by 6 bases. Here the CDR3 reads CASSLGQGVLGSDGYTF. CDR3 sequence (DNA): TGCGCCAGCAGCCTCGGACAGGGGGTATTGGGATCCGATGGCTACACCTTC.

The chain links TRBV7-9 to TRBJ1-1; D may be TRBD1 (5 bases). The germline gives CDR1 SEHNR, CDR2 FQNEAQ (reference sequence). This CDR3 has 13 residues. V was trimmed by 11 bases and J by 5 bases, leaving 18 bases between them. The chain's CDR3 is CASSGQGETEAFF. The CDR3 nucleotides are TGTGCCTCTTCCGGGCAGGGTGAGACTGAAGCTTTCTTT.

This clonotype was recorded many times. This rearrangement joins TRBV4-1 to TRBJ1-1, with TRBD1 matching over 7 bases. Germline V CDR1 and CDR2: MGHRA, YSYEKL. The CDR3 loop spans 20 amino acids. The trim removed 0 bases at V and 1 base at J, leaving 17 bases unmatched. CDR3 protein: CASSQEIQQGLELSNTEAFF. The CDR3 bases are TGCGCCAGCAGCCAAGAAATCCAACAGGGGTTGGAATTATCGAACACTGAAGCTTTCTTT.